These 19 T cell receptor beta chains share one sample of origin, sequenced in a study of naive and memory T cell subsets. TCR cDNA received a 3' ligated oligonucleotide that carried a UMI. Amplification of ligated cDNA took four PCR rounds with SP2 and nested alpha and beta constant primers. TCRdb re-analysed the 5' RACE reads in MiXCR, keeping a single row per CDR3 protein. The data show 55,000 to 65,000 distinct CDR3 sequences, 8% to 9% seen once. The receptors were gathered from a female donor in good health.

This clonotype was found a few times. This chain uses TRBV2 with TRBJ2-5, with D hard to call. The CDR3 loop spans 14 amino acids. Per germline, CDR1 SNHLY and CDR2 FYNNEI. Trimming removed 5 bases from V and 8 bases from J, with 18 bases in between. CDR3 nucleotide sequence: TGTGCCAGCAGTTTCGATGGCCCCTCAGGAACCCAGTACTTC. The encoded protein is CASSFDGPSGTQYF.

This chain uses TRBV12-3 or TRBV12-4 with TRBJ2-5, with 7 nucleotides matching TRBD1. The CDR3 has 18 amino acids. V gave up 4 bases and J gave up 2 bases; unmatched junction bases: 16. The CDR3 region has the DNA TGTGCCAGCAGTTCAGATACAGGCCGGGACAGATATCAAGAGACCCAGTACTTC. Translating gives CASSSDTGRDRYQETQYF.

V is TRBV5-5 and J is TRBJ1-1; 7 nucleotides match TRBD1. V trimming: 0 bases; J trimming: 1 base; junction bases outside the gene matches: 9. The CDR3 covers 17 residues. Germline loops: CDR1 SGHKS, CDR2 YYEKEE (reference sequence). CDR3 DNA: TGTGCCAGCAGCTTGGGACAGGGACAGTTGGGGAACACTGAAGCTTTCTTT. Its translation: CASSLGQGQLGNTEAFF.

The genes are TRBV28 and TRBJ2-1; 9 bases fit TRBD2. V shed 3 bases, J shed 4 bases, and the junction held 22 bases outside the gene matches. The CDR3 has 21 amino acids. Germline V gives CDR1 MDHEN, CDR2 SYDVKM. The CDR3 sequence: CASSFFPGREGFGEIYNEQFF. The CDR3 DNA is TGTGCCAGCAGTTTCTTCCCCGGGCGGGAGGGCTTTGGGGAAATATACAATGAGCAGTTCTTC.

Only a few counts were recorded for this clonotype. The CDR3 DNA reads as TGTGCCTGGGGTCCCGGGACAGGGATATCCTACGAGCAGTACTTC. Translated, it gives CAWGPGTGISYEQYF. The chain links TRBV30 to TRBJ2-7, with 9 bases matching TRBD1. Germline CDR1 GTSNPN, CDR2 SVGIG (reference sequence). Trimming took 5 bases from V and 1 from J; bases not matched to a gene: 9. The CDR3 is 15 residues long.

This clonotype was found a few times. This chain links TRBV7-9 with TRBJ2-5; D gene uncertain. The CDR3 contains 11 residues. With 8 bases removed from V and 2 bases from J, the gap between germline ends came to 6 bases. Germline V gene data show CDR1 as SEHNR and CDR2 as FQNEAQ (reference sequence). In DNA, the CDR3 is TGTGCCAGCCAGGAACAAGAGACCCAGTACTTC. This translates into CASQEQETQYF.

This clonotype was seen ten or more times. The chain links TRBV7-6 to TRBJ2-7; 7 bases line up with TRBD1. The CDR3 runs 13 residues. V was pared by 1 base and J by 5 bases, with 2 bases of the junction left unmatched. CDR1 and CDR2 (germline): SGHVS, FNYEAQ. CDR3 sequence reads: CASSLVGGDEQYF. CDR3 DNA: TGTGCCAGCAGCTTAGTAGGGGGCGACGAGCAGTACTTC.

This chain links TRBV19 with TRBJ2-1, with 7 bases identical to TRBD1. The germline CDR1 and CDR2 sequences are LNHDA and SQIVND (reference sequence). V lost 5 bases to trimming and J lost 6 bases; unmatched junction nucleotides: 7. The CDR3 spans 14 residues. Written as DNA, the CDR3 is TGTGCCAGTAGTCCCGGGTCAGGGGGCAATGAGCAGTTCTTC. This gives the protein CASSPGSGGNEQFF.

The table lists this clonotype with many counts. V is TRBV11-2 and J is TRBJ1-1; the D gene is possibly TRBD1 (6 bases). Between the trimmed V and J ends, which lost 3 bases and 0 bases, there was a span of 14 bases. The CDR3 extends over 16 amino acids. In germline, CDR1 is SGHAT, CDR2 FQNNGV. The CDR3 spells CASSLLGAGMNTEAFF. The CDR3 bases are TGTGCCAGCAGCTTGTTGGGGGCGGGGATGAACACTGAAGCTTTCTTT.

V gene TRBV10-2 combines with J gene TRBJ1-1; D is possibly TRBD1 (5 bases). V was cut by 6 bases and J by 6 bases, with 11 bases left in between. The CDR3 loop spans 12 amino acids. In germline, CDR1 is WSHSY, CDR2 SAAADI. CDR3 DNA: TGCGCCAGCAGCGGCAGGGCCCCTGAAGCTTTCTTT. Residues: CASSGRAPEAFF.

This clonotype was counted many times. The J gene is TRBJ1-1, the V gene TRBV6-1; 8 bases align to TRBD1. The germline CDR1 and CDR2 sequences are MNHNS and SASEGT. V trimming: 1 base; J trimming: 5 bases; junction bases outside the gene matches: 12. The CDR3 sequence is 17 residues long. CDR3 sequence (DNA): TGTGCCAGCAGTGAAGAGTGGGGGGCAGGGGGCCGTACTGAAGCTTTCTTT. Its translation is CASSEEWGAGGRTEAFF.

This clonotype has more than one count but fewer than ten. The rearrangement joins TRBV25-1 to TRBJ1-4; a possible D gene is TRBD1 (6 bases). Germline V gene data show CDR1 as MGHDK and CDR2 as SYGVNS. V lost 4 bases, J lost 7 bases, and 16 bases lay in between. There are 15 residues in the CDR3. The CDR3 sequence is CASSGYGGQGEKLFF. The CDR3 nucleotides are TGTGCCAGCAGTGGATACGGGGGGCAGGGTGAAAAACTGTTTTTT.

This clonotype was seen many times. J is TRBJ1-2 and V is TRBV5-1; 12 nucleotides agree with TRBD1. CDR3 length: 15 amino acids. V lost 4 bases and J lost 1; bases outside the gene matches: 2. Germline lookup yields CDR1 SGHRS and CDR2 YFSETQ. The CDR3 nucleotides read TGCGCCAGCAGCGGGGACAGGGGGCGTAACTATGGCTACACCTTC. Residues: CASSGDRGRNYGYTF.

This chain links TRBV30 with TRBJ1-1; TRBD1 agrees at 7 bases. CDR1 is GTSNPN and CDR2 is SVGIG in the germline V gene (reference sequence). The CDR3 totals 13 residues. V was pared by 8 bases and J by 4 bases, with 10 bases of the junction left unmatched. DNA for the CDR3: TGTGCCGGCAGAACAGGGGACTCCACTGAAGCTTTCTTT. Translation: CAGRTGDSTEAFF.

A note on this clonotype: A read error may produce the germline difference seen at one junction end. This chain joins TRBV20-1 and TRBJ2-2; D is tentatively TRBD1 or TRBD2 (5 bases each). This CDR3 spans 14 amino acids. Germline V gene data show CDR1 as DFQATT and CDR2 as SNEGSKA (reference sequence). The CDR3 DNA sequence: TGCAGTGTTACCCGGGACCGCTACACCGTGGAGCTGTTTTTT. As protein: CSVTRDRYTVELFF.

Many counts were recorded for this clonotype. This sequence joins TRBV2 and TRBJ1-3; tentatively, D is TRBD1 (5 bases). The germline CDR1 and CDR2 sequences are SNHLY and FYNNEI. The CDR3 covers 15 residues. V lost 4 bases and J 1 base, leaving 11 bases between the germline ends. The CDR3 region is CASSGIGASGNTIYF. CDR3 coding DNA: TGTGCCAGCAGTGGTATCGGGGCTTCTGGAAACACCATATATTTT.

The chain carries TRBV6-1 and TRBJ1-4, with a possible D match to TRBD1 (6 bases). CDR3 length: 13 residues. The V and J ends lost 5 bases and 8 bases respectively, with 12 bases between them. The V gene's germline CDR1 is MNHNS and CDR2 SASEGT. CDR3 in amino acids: CASSIGQSEKLFF. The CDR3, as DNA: TGTGCCAGCAGTATAGGACAGTCAGAAAAACTGTTTTTT.

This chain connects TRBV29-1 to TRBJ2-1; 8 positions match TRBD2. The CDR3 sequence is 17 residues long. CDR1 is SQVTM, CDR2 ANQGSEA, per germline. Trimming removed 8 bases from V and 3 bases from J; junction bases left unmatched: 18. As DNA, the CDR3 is TGCAGCACATGGGGGTCTAGCGGGTGGGGGGGCTACAATGAGCAGTTCTTC. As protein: CSTWGSSGWGGYNEQFF.

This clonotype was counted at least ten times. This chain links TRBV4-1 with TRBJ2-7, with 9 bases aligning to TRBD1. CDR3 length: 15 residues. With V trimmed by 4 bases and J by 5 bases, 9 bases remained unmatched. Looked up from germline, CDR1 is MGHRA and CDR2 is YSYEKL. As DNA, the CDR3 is TGCGCCAGCAGCCCCGTCTGGGACAGGGTGGACGAGCAGTACTTC. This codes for CASSPVWDRVDEQYF.